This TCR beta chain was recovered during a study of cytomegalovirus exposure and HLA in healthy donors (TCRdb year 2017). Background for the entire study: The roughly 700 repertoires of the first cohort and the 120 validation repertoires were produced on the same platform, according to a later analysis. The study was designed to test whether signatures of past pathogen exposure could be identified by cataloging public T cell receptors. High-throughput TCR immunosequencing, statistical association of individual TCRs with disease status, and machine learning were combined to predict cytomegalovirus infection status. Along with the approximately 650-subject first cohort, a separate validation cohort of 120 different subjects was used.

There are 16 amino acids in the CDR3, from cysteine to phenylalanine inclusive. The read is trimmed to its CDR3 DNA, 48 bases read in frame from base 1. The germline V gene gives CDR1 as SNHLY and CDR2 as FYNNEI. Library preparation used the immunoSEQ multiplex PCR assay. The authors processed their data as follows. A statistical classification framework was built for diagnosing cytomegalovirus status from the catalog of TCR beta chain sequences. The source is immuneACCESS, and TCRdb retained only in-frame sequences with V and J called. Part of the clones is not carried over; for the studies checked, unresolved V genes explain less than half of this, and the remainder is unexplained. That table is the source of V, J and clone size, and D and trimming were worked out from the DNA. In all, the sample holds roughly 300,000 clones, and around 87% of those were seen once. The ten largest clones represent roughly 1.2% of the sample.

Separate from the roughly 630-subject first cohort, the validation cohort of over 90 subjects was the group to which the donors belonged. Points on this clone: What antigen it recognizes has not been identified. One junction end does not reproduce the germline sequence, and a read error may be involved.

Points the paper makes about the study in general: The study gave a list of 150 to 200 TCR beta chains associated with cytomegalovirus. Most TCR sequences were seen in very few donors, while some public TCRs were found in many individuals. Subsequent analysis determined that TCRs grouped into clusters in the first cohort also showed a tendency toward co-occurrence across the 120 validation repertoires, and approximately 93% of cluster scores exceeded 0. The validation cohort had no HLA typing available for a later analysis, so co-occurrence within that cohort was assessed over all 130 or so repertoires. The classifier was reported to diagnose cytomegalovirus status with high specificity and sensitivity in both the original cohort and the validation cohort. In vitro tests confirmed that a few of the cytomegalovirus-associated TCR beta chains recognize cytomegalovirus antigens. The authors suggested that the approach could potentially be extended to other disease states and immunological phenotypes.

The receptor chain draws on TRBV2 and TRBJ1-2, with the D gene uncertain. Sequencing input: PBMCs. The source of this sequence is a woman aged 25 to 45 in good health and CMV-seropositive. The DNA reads TGTGCCAGCAGTGAAGCGCGTACAGCTACCCACTATGACTACACCTTC. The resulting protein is CASSEARTATHYDYTF.